This TCR beta chain originates from a study of cytomegalovirus exposure and HLA in healthy donors. Study summary: Within the Caucasian-associated ancestry cluster were around 80% of the approximately 370 genotyped donors. Whole-study results and caveats: In presence/absence analyses, roughly uniform sequencing depth across donors was assumed. A cluster of highly shared sequence variants was likely a sequencing artifact.

Researchers ran the PCR with 60 Vbeta and 13 Jbeta primers. Sequencing was performed with immunoSEQ multiplex PCR; in TCRdb, only in-frame clones are kept and a portion is missing. The table records about 95,000 clones, about four fifths of them present only once. CDR3 size: 15 residues. Trimming removed 0 bases at V and 7 bases at J, with 13 bases between. Germline assignment: CDR1 SGHKS and CDR2 YYEKEE (reference sequence). This clone turned up a few times. Its matching antigen is unknown. Sequencing input: PBMCs. This chain uses TRBV5-5 with TRBJ1-4, with D possibly TRBD1 on 6 matching bases. This receptor was taken from a man aged 25-45 years in good health and CMV-seropositive. Written as DNA, the CDR3 is TGTGCCAGCAGCTTGGCCGGGGGGGCCGGTGAAAAACTGTTTTTT. Translation gives CASSLAGGAGEKLFF.